At least ten counts were recorded for the clone carrying this TCR beta chain. Its antigen is as yet unknown. This specimen comes from a study of T cell repertoires in cytomegalovirus infection. Across the study: Public TCR beta signatures provided an indication of both CMV infection and a matching HLA type.

The CDR3 spans 11 residues. CDR1 is MNHEY and CDR2 is SVGEGT in the germline V gene. The V gene lost 8 bases and the J gene lost 4 bases, with 8 bases spanning the gap. TCRdb fed the reads into MiXCR, producing one record per CDR3 protein. The sample holds around 280,000 distinct CDR3 sequences, around 10% seen once. The study's findings and limits: Summed frequency of shared TCR beta families picked out CMV carriers who also had the relevant HLA. What dominated the ex vivo response were HLA-C-restricted CMV-specific TCR beta clonotypes.

This chain uses TRBV6-2 or TRBV6-3 with TRBJ1-1; tentatively, D is TRBD1 (5 bases). Sample: PBMCs. This receptor was identified in a human donor in good health (CMV status not recorded). Some clones in this sample may be carry-over from other donors' samples. This CDR3 reads CASDRGTEAFF. The CDR3 DNA reads as TGTGCCAGCGATAGGGGCACTGAAGCTTTCTTT.